The TCR beta chain under discussion was sequenced for a study of TIL therapy for anti-PD-1-resistant metastatic lung cancer. Study-level results: Patients were highly selected, enriched for treatment-naive, never-smoker and oncogene-addicted cases.

Remarks on this clone: The antigen is undetermined.

Stated time point: pre-treatment sample, taken before nivolumab and TIL therapy. Sequencing used immunoSEQ v3. Profiled with immunoSEQ multiplex PCR; TCRdb holds only in-frame clones, not every one. The table includes around 15,000 clones, roughly 88% detected once. The CDR3 extends over 13 amino acids. Germline V gene data show CDR1 as LNHDA and CDR2 as SQIVND (reference sequence). The V and J ends lost 5 bases and 4 bases respectively, with 9 bases between them. V and J are TRBV19 and TRBJ1-5; no clear D gene. This material consisted of blood, taken at baseline. The TCR sequence derives from a person aged 25-85 years with non-small cell lung cancer. Here the CDR3 reads CASSEAANQPQHF. The CDR3 DNA follows: TGTGCCAGTAGTGAGGCAGCTAATCAGCCCCAGCATTTT.